In this sample, the clone carrying this T cell receptor beta chain turned up a few times. These data belong to a study of blood T cells in healthy people across ages. A second PCR of roughly 7 to 11 cycles used a sample-barcoded 5' primer and a J-beta primer mix. Using its own MiXCR run on the 5' RACE reads, TCRdb lists one record per CDR3 protein. Altogether more than 900,000 distinct CDR3 sequences are present, about 28% being singletons, with the ten largest covering roughly 10%. Peripheral blood was drawn, around 9.5 milliliters per donor. CDR1 and CDR2 from the germline V gene are MDHEN and SYDVKM. V was shortened by 4 bases and J by 4 bases, with 10 bases between the two germline ends. The CDR3 length is 13 residues. The same sample was also studied in work on T cells of mothers and their children. That study reports: Nobody spotted any persistent microchimeric T cell clones.

The chain employs TRBV28 and TRBJ1-2; D ambiguous. The source material was blood. The sequence was obtained from a woman between 40 and 50 years old in good health. DNA for the CDR3: TGTGCCAGCAGTTCAGATATGTTCTATGGCTACACCTTC. It yields the protein CASSSDMFYGYTF.